This T cell receptor beta chain was sequenced for a study of cytomegalovirus exposure and HLA in healthy donors. CDR1 and CDR2 from the germline V gene are SGDLS and YYNGEE. Trimming removed 2 bases from V and 1 base from J, with 11 bases in between. The CDR3 sequence is 15 residues long. The PCR ran on 60 Vbeta and 13 Jbeta primers. Data came from immunoSEQ multiplex PCR; TCRdb stores just in-frame clones and leaves some out. The sample consists of tens of thousands of clones, roughly 80% of them appearing once. General study findings and limits: For TCR beta chains, V- and J-gene trimming was later linked to a missense DCLRE1C variant.

On this clone: No antigen is known for it.

The sequenced sample was PBMCs. The gene calls are TRBV9 and TRBJ2-3; possibly TRBD2 for D (6 bases). This clonotype was obtained from a man aged 40-50 years in good health and CMV-seronegative. The CDR3 coding sequence is TGTGCCAGCAGCGTGGGGGGAGTTGGCACAGATACGCAGTATTTT. Its protein is CASSVGGVGTDTQYF.